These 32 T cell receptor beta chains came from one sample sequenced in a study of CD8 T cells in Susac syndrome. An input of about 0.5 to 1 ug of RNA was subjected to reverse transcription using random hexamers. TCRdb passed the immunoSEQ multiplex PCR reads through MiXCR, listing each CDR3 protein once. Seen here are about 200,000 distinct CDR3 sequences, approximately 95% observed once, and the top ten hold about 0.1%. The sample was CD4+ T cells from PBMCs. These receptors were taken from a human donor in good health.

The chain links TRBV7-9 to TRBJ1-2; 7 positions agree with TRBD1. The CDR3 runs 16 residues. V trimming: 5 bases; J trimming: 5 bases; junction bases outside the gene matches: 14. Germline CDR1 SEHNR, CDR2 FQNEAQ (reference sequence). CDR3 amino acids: CASSPRGRGGQYGYTF. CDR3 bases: TGTGCCAGCAGCCCGAGGGGTCGGGGGGGACAGTATGGCTACACCTTC.

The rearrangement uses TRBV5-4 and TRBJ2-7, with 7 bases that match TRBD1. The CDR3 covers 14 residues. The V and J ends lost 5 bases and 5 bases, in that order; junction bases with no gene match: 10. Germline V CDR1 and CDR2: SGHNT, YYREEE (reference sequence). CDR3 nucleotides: TGTGCCAGCAGTCGTCCCGGGACAGCAGACGAGCAGTACTTC. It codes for CASSRPGTADEQYF.

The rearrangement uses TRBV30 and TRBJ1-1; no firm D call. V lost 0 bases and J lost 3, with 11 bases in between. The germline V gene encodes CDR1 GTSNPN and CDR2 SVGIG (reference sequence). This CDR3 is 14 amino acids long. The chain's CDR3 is CAWSVGSSDTEAFF. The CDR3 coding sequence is TGTGCCTGGAGTGTGGGCAGTTCGGACACTGAAGCTTTCTTT. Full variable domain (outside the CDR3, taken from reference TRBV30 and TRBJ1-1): SQTIHQWPATLVQPVGSPLSLECTVEGTSNPNLYWYRQAAGRGLQLLFYSVGIGQISSEVPQNLSASRPQDRQFILSSKKLLLSDSGFYLCAWSVGSSDTEAFFGQGTRLTVV.

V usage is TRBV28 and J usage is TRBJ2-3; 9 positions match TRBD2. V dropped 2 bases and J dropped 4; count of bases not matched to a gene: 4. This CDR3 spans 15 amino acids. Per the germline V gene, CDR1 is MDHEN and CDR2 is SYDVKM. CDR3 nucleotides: TGTGCCAGCAGTTTAGCGGGAGGGCCGTCAGATACGCAGTATTTT. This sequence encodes CASSLAGGPSDTQYF.

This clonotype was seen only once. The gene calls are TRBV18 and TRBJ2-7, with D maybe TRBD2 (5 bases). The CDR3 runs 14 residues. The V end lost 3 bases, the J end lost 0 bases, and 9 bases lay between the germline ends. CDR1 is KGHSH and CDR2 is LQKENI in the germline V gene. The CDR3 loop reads CASSPVEGSYEQYF. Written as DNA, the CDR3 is TGTGCCAGCTCACCGGTCGAGGGCTCCTACGAGCAGTACTTC.

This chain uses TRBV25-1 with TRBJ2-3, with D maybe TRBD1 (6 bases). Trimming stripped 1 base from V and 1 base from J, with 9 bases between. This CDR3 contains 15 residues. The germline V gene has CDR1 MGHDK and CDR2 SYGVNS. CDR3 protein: CASSELWTGTDTQYF. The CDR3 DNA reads TGTGCCAGCAGTGAATTGTGGACAGGCACAGATACGCAGTATTTT.

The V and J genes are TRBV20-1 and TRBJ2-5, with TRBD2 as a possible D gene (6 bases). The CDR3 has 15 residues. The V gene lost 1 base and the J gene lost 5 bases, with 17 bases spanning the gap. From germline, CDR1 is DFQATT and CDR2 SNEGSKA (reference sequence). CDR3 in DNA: TGCAGTGCTAGAGGGGGGGTATGGGATAGCGAGACCCAGTACTTC. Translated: CSARGGVWDSETQYF.

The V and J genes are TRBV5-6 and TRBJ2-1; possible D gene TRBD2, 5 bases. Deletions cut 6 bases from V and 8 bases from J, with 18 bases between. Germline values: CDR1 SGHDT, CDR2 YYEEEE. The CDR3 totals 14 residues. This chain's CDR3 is CASTSLLLVHEQFF. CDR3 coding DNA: TGTGCCAGCACCTCACTCCTACTAGTCCATGAGCAGTTCTTC.

This CDR3 reads CASSLQRETGYGYTF. Written as DNA, the CDR3 is TGCGCCAGCAGCCTCCAGAGGGAGACAGGCTATGGCTACACCTTC. The V gene is TRBV4-1, the J gene TRBJ1-2, with D perhaps matching TRBD1 (6 bases). The V end was cut by 4 bases, the J end by 4 bases, with 16 bases between. This CDR3 is built from 15 residues. Germline values: CDR1 MGHRA, CDR2 YSYEKL.

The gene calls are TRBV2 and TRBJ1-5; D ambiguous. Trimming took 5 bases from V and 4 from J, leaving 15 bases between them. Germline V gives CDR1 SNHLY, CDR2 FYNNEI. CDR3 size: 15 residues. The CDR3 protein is CASSLLAAGNQPQHF. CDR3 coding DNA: TGTGCCAGCAGTCTTCTCGCTGCCGGAAATCAGCCCCAGCATTTT.

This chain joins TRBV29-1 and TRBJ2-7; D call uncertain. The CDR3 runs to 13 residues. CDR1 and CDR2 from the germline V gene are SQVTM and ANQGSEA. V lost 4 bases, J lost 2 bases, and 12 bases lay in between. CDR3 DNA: TGCAGCGTTGGTGAGACGGCGACCTACGAGCAGTACTTC. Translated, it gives CSVGETATYEQYF.

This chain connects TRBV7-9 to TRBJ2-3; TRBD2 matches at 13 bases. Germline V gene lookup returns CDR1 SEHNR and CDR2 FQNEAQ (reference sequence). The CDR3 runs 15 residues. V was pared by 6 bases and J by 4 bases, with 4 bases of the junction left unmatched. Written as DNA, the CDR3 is TGTGCCAGCAGGTTGACTAGCGGGGGGTCAGATACGCAGTATTTT. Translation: CASRLTSGGSDTQYF.

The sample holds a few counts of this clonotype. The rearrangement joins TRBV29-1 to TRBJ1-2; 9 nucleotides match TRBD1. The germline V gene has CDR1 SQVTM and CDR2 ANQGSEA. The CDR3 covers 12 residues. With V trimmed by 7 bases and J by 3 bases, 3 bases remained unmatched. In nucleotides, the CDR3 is TGCAGCGACCGGACAGGGGACTATGGCTACACCTTC. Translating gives CSDRTGDYGYTF.

CDR3 residues: CSVETSGRSTDTQYF. The CDR3 region has the DNA TGCAGCGTTGAAACCAGCGGGAGAAGCACAGATACGCAGTATTTT. The chain combines TRBV29-1 with TRBJ2-3, with 8 bases fitting TRBD2. Germline trimming cut 2 bases from V and 0 bases from J; bases unmatched to any gene: 4. Germline CDR1 SQVTM, CDR2 ANQGSEA. CDR3 length equals 15 residues.

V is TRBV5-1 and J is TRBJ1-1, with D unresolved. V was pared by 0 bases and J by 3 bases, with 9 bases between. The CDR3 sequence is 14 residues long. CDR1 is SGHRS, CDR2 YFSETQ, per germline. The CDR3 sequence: CASSLGHGDTEAFF. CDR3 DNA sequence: TGCGCCAGCAGCTTGGGTCACGGGGACACTGAAGCTTTCTTT.

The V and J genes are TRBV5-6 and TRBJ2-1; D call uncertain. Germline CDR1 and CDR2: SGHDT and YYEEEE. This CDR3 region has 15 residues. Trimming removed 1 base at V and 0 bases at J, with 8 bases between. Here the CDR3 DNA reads TGTGCCAGCAGCTTGTTCGGGTCCTCCTACAATGAGCAGTTCTTC. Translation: CASSLFGSSYNEQFF. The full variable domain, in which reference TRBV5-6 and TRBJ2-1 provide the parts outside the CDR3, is DAGVTQSPTHLIKTRGQQVTLRCSPKSGHDTVSWYQQALGQGPQFIFQYYEEEERQRGNFPDRFSGHQFPNYSSELNVNALLLGDSALYLCASSLFGSSYNEQFFGPGTRLTVL.

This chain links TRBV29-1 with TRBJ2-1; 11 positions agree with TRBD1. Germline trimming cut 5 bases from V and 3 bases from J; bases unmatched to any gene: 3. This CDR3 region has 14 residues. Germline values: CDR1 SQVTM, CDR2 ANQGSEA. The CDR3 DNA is TGCAGCGTTTGGGGACAGGGGGTCTACAATGAGCAGTTCTTC. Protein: CSVWGQGVYNEQFF.

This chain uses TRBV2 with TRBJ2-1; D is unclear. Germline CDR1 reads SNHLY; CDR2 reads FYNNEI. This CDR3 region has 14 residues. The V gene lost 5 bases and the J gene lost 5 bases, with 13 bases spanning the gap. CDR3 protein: CASSPERQNNEQFF. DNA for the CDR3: TGTGCCAGCAGTCCAGAACGGCAGAACAATGAGCAGTTCTTC.

The CDR3 DNA follows: TGCAGTGCGAAACGACTAGCGGCAGGCACAGATACGCAGTATTTT. Translation gives CSAKRLAAGTDTQYF. The chain employs TRBV20-1 and TRBJ2-3; 9 bases line up with TRBD2. CDR1 and CDR2 from the germline V gene are DFQATT and SNEGSKA (reference sequence). The length of the CDR3 is 15 residues. Germline trimming cut 6 bases from V and 1 base from J; bases unmatched to any gene: 8.

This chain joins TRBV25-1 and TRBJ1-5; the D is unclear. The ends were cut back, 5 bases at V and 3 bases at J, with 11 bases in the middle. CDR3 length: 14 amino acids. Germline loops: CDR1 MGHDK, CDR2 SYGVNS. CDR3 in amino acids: CASSWGSPNQPQHF. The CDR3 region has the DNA TGTGCCAGCAGTTGGGGTTCTCCCAATCAGCCCCAGCATTTT.

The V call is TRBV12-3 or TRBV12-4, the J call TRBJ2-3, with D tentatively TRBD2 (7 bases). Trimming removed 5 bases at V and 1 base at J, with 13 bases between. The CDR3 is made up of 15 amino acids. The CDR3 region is CASSQRDTRTDTQYF. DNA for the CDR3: TGTGCCAGCAGTCAGCGGGACACACGCACAGATACGCAGTATTTT.

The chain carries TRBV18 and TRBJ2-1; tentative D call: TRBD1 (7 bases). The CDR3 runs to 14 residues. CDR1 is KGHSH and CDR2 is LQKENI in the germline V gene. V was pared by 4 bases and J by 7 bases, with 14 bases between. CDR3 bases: TGTGCCAGCTCACTGTCGACAGGGAGGAATGAGCAGTTCTTC. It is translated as CASSLSTGRNEQFF.

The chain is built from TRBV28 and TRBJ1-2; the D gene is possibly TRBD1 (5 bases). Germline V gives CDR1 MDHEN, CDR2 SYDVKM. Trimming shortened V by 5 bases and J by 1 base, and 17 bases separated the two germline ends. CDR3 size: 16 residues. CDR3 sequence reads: CASSLGLYLVNYGYTF. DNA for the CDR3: TGTGCCAGCAGTCTGGGACTGTACCTAGTTAACTATGGCTACACCTTC.

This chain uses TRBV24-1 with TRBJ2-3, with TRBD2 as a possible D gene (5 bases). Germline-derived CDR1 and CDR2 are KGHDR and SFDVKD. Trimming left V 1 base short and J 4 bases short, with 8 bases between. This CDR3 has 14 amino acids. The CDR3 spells CATSDFRGSDTQYF. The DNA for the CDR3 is TGTGCCACCAGTGATTTCCGAGGGTCAGATACGCAGTATTTT.

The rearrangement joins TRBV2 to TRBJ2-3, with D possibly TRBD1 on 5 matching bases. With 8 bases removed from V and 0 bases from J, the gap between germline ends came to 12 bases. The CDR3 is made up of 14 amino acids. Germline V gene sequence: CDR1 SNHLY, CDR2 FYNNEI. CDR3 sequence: CASGQSGSTDTQYF. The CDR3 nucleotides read TGTGCCAGCGGTCAGTCAGGGAGCACAGATACGCAGTATTTT.

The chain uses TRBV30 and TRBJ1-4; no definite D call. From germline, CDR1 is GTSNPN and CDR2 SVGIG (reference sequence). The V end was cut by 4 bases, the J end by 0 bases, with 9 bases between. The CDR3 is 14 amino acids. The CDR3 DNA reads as TGTGCCTGGACCCCGGAAGCAACTAATGAAAAACTGTTTTTT. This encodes CAWTPEATNEKLFF.

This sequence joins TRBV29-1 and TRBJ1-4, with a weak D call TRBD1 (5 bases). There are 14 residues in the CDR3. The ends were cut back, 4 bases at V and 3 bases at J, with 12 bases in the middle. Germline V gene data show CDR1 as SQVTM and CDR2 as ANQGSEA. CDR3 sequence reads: CSVARQGSNEKLFF. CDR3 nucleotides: TGCAGCGTTGCACGGCAGGGATCTAATGAAAAACTGTTTTTT.

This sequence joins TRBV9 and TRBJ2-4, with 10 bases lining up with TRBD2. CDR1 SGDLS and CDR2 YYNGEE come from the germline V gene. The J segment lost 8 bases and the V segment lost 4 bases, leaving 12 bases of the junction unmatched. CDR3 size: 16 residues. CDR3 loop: CASSPRIAGGRDIQYF. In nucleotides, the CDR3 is TGTGCCAGCAGCCCCCGGATAGCGGGAGGAAGGGACATTCAGTACTTC.

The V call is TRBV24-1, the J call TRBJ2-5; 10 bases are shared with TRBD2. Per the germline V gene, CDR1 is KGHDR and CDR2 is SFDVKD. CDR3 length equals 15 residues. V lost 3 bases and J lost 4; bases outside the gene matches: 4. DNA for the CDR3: TGTGCCACCAGTGATCGGACTAGCGGCCCAGAGACCCAGTACTTC. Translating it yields CATSDRTSGPETQYF.

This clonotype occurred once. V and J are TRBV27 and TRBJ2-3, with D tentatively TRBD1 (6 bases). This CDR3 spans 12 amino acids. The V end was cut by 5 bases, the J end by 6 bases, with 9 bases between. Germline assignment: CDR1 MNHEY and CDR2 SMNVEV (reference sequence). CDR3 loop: CASSKRGDTQYF. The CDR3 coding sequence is TGTGCCAGCAGTAAGAGGGGGGATACGCAGTATTTT.

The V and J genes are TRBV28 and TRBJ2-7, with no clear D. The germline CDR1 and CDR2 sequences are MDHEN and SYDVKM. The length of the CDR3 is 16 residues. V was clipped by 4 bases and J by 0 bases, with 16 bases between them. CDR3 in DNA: TGTGCCAGCAGTTCTTTCCATCCCACGCTCTCCTACGAGCAGTACTTC. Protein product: CASSSFHPTLSYEQYF.

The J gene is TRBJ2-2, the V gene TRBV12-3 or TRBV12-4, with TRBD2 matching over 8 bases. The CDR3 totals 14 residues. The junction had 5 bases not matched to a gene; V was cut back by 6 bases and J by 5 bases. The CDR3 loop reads CASSPGGFTGELFF. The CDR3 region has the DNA TGTGCCAGCAGCCCGGGGGGGTTTACCGGGGAGCTGTTTTTT.